This TCR beta chain was recorded in a study of PD-1 blockade in classical Hodgkin lymphoma. This table comes from immunoSEQ multiplex PCR, and its TCRdb copy is limited to in-frame clones, with some not included. Among just over 50,000 clones listed, 73% were seen once. The CDR3 is 14 residues long. Germline V lookup: CDR1 SGHTA, CDR2 FQGNSA. Trimming pared 2 bases from V and 5 bases from J, leaving 9 bases between. There was relapse after autologous stem cell transplantation in every patient, and there was variation in brentuximab vedotin exposure. Complete response, partial response or progressive disease were the best responses.

This chain uses TRBV7-2 with TRBJ2-2; unclear D gene. This receptor was obtained from a human donor with classical Hodgkin lymphoma. The sample was peripheral blood mononuclear cells (PBMCs), taken before the second cycle of nivolumab. DNA of the CDR3: TGTGCCAGCAGCTTAAAAATCGGTACCGGGGAGCTGTTTTTT. Residues: CASSLKIGTGELFF.